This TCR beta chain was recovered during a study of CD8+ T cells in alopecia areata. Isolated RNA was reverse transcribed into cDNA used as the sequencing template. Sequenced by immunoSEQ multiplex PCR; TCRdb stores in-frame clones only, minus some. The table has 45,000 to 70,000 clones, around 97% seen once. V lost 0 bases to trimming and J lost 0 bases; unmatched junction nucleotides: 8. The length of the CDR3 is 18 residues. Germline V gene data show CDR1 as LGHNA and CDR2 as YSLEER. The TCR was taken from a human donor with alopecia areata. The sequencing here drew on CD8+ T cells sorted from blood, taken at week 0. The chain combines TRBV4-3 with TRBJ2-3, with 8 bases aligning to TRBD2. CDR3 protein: CASSQEAAGGASTDTQYF. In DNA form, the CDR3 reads TGCGCCAGCAGCCAAGAAGCGGCGGGGGGCGCTAGCACAGATACGCAGTATTTT.